The 10 T cell receptor beta chains presented below share a single source sample, sequenced in a study of spatial heterogeneity in lung cancer. As for time point: sample taken at primary tumor resection. TCRdb independently ran MiXCR on the 5' RACE reads; one entry per CDR3 protein. The repertoire consists of tens of thousands of distinct CDR3 sequences, with about 5.8% occurring once and the leading ten covering roughly 35%. The sequencing here drew on PBMCs, taken at surgery. The receptors derive from a male donor with early-stage non-small cell lung cancer.

This clonotype is medium-sized (0.01 to 0.1%) within its sample. The V gene is TRBV2, the J gene TRBJ2-3; D remains unclear. In germline, CDR1 is SNHLY, CDR2 FYNNEI. The CDR3 covers 15 residues. V was pared by 3 bases and J by 3 bases, with 13 bases between. CDR3 in amino acids: CASSDGRVGTDTQYF. The CDR3 coding sequence is TGTGCCAGCAGTGACGGTCGGGTAGGGACAGATACGCAGTATTTT.

The chain uses TRBV7-8 and TRBJ2-5; D is unresolved. This CDR3 is 14 amino acids long. V gave up 2 bases and J gave up 2 bases, with 9 bases separating them. Germline CDR1 SGHVS, CDR2 FQNEAQ. CDR3 nucleotides: TGTGCCAGCAGCTTATTCACGGCGCAAGAGACCCAGTACTTC. Translation gives CASSLFTAQETQYF.

The table lists this clonotype with many counts. CDR3 bases: TGTGCCAGCAGCGGGGCTGGGCCCCCCCAGTACTTC. Amino acids: CASSGAGPPQYF. The V call is TRBV9, the J call TRBJ2-5; D is unclear. CDR1 and CDR2 from the germline V gene are SGDLS and YYNGEE. The CDR3 sequence is 12 residues long. V shed 3 bases and J shed 9 bases, with 12 bases lying between them.

Many counts were recorded for this clonotype. This chain uses TRBV13 with TRBJ1-2; D call uncertain. The CDR3 extends over 14 amino acids. From germline, CDR1 is PRHDT and CDR2 FYEKMQ (reference sequence). Between the trimmed V and J ends, which lost 0 bases and 3 bases, there was a span of 8 bases. CDR3: CASSLGVDHYGYTF. The CDR3 DNA follows: TGTGCCAGCAGCTTAGGTGTGGACCACTATGGCTACACCTTC. Looking up the rest from reference TRBV13 and TRBJ1-2 gives the full variable domain: AAGVIQSPRHLIKEKRETATLKCYPIPRHDTVYWYQQGPGQDPQFLISFYEKMQSDKGSIPDRFSAQQFSDYHSELNMSSLELGDSALYFCASSLGVDHYGYTFGSGTRLTVV.

This clonotype was seen a few times. The CDR3: CASSLRGVEEQFF. In DNA, the CDR3 is TGCGCCAGCAGCCTCAGGGGGGTAGAAGAGCAGTTCTTC. The chain recombines TRBV4-3 with TRBJ2-1; D is perhaps TRBD1 (7 bases). The CDR3 is made up of 13 amino acids. The V gene's germline CDR1 is LGHNA and CDR2 YSLEER. Trimming took 4 bases from V and 10 from J, leaving 14 bases between them.

This clonotype occurred many times. V usage is TRBV29-1 and J usage is TRBJ1-2; tentative D call: TRBD1 (6 bases). The length of the CDR3 is 15 residues. Looked up from germline, CDR1 is SQVTM and CDR2 is ANQGSEA. V lost 3 bases, J lost 5 bases, and 19 bases lay in between. The CDR3 DNA is TGCAGCGTTGATGGCGGACAGAACCCCCTTTATGGCTACACCTTC. Translating it yields CSVDGGQNPLYGYTF.

This clonotype was detected ten times or more. V and J are TRBV11-1 and TRBJ1-1, with TRBD1 identical over 7 bases. The CDR3 extends over 14 amino acids. CDR1 and CDR2 from the germline V gene are SGHAT and FQDESV (reference sequence). Unmatched junction bases numbered 10, after V lost 5 bases and J lost 7 bases. The CDR3 loop reads CASSPGTASLEAFF. The DNA for the CDR3 is TGTGCCAGCAGCCCGGGGACAGCTAGTCTTGAAGCTTTCTTT.

The chain joins TRBV5-1 to TRBJ2-5, with 8 bases lining up with TRBD2. The CDR3 has 15 residues. The germline V gene has CDR1 SGHRS and CDR2 YFSETQ. V shed 2 bases, J shed 4 bases, and the junction held 7 bases outside the gene matches. CDR3: CASSLSVTSGETQYF. The CDR3 coding sequence is TGCGCCAGCAGCTTAAGTGTAACTAGCGGAGAGACCCAGTACTTC.

At least ten counts were recorded for this clonotype. V is TRBV10-3 and J is TRBJ2-3; 9 nucleotides agree with TRBD1. Germline CDR1 is ENHRY and CDR2 is SYGVKD. V shed 10 bases, J shed 4 bases, and the junction held 9 bases outside the gene matches. The CDR3 runs 14 residues. CDR3 coding DNA: TGTGCCACCAACCGGGGACAGGGAGCAGATACGCAGTATTTT. Its protein is CATNRGQGADTQYF.

This clonotype was recorded many times. J is TRBJ1-1 and V is TRBV7-2; D is unclear. The CDR3 is 16 residues long. CDR1 is SGHTA, CDR2 FQGNSA, per germline. Trimming pared 1 base from V and 0 bases from J, leaving 12 bases between. The DNA of the CDR3 is TGTGCCAGCAGCTTAGTACCTTCTATTCTGAACACTGAAGCTTTCTTT. It codes for CASSLVPSILNTEAFF.